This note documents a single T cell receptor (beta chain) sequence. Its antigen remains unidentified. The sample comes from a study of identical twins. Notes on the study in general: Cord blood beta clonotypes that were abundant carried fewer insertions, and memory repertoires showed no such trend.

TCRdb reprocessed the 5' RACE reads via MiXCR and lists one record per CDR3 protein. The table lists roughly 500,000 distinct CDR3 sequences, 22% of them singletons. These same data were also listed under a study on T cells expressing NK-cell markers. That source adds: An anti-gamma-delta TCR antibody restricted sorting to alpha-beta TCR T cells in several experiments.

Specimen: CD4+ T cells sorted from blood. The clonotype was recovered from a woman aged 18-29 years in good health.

CDR3 DNA: TGTGCCAGCAGACGACCGGGACTACCCCGGGCAGATGAGCAGTTCTTC. Translating it yields CASRRPGLPRADEQFF. V usage is TRBV11-2 and J usage is TRBJ2-1; 7 positions agree with TRBD2. J lost 8 bases, V lost 6 bases, and 16 bases had no gene match. Germline CDR1 is SGHAT and CDR2 is FQNNGV. CDR3 length equals 16 residues.